This T cell receptor beta chain came from a study of CD8+CD57+ T cells in acquired aplastic anemia (dated by TCRdb to the late 2010s). Background for the entire study: DNA extracted from sorted CD4+ and CD8+ cells had a mean of roughly 3.3 ug, with a range of roughly 0.18 to 27.4 ug. An average of approximately 10 million reads for CD4+ cells and 11 million or so reads for CD8+ cells was obtained from healthy donor samples.

The investigation overall reported the following: No significant difference in CD8+ Simpson's diversity was found between patients and healthy controls (P=0.060). Fewer than 30 CD8+ CDR3 sequences were found in both patients and controls but appeared to be highly expressed in patients and within the immunodominant clones of the patients.

Trimming takes 5 bases off V and 2 bases off J; junction bases not matched to a gene: 9. The CDR3 holds 17 amino acids from the cysteine to the phenylalanine. Just the 51-base CDR3 DNA is kept, in frame starting at base 1. As encoded in the germline V gene, CDR1 is SGHVS while CDR2 is FNYEAQ. In the study, sorted CD4+ and CD8+ blood T cells from patients with severe aplastic anemia and from healthy subjects underwent deep sequencing of TCR repertoires. Ficoll-Paque density gradient centrifugation was used to isolate peripheral blood mononuclear cells. CD4+ and CD8+ T cells were sorted by FACS or magnetic beads before DNA extraction. Genomic DNA served as template for TCR beta VDJ combination and CDR3 sequence profiling. An Illumina HiSeq 2000 was used for TCR repertoire sequencing. On the study's bioinformatics: Repertoires were assessed using TRBV/TRBJ rearrangement plots, CDR3 size and DJ length profiles, and Simpson's diversity index. The immunodominant clone was defined as the most abundant DNA sequence in deep sequencing data. CDR3 amino acid sequences were screened for sharing across subjects and were compared with published repertoires and the VDJdb database. TCRdb redid the processing of the public reads, applying fastp at Q25 and MiXCR, and retained in-frame beta chains. Each CDR3 protein gets just one entry, which takes the most common genes and DNA from the rows behind it. The V and J calls were not made by the authors but by TCRdb's processing. The sample table records some 190,000 distinct CDR3 sequences; less than 55% of these occur just once. 2.9% of the sample goes to the ten largest clones.

In its sample, this clonotype was seen once. Its antigen specificity is not known. No base quality information exists; no much larger clone differs at one position. One read offers little support. Recombination linked TRBV7-6 to TRBJ2-3, and 11 junction bases match TRBD2. This receptor was identified in a human donor in good health. The specimen sequenced was sorted CD4+, CD8+, or CD8+CD57+ T cells (not recorded which) from PBMCs. The CDR3 has the sequence CASSALAGGGTTDTQYF. The DNA sequence is given as TGTGCCAGCAGCGCTCTAGCGGGGGGCGGGACCACAGATACGCAGTATTTT.